This T cell receptor (beta chain) was recovered during a study of regulatory T cells in long-lasting Graves disease (dated by TCRdb to 2020 to 2022). Concerning the study at large: In the newly diagnosed Graves' disease group, patients had been taking antithyroid drugs for less than 3 months. A total of around 33 samples were covered by TCR sequencing, comprising roughly 13 persistent and around 20 newly diagnosed Graves' disease patients. Peripheral blood TCR sequencing and RNA sequencing compared persistent Graves' disease patients with newly diagnosed Graves' disease patients. The study was conducted in China and was registered as a clinical trial.

The library was prepared using multiplex PCR. The run used an Illumina HiSeq 4000. CDR3 regions were amplified by Arm-PCR with iRepertoire HTBI primers to construct TCR beta libraries. Before sequencing, the PCR products went through gel purification. The original pipeline was this. Gene usage analysis of CDR3 amino acid clonotypes relied on the 62 TRBV and 14 TRBJ segments identified across samples. COPE and FqMerger were used to merge filtered high-quality paired reads into contigs. Contigs were aligned with BLAST to IMGT TRBV, TRBD and TRBJ reference genes, and CDR3 was defined per IMGT. Any clonotype with a frequency above 0.1% was classified as a highly expanded clone. Shannon entropy served as the measure of repertoire diversity, while the Gini coefficient captured V-J evenness. Clonotypes shared by more than one individual were considered public. Clones were called with MiXCR by TCRdb after fastp trimmed the public reads at Q25, and only in-frame beta chains were retained. Entries that share a CDR3 protein sequence are merged under the most common genes and DNA. V and J calls and clone size were set by TCRdb, not the authors. The sample table records about 440,000 distinct CDR3 sequences; more than 13% of these occur just once. The top ten constitute over 15% of the sample.

Taken from the germline V gene (reference sequence), the CDR1 and CDR2 loops are DFQATT and SNEGSKA. Between the V and J ends, shortened by 0 bases and 6 bases respectively, the junction contains 15 bases. The CDR3 sequence holds 15 residues, the cysteine and phenylalanine included. The kept DNA is CDR3 alone, 45 bases in frame from the first base. This clonotype was counted at least ten times. Its antigen has not been determined. There are no base qualities to consult, and no much larger clone falls within one base. Results and caveats for the whole study, not just this receptor: More public clonotypes were shared among persistent patients (more than 2,500) than among newly diagnosed patients (more than 900). Persistent disease showed preferential use of TRBV28, TRBJ1-2 and TRBJ2-5, whereas newly diagnosed disease favored TRBV20-1 and TRBJ2-1. Sequencing and analysis were limited to the TCR beta chain. The authors acknowledged the small sample size as a limitation that may reduce accuracy. The study examined only peripheral blood because the primary lesion, thyroid tissue, could not be accessed. Persistent Graves' disease patients showed lower TCR Shannon entropy and fewer highly expanded clones than newly diagnosed patients, suggesting clonal expansion.

What this sample's time point label stands for: newly diagnosed GD, antithyroid drugs for less than 3 months. For both TCR sequencing and RNA sequencing, RNA was extracted from PBMCs in TRIzol. The diagnosis of Graves' disease followed American Thyroid Association guidelines. The patients came from an endocrinology department in Xi'an, China. Each patient gave about 9.1 milliliters of peripheral blood, collected in an EDTA anticoagulant tube. Ficoll Paque Plus density gradient separation was used to isolate PBMCs, and no further T cell sorting was performed. RNA quality was checked with an Agilent 2100 Bioanalyzer and agarose gel, and concentration with a NanoDrop 2000. These data were also reused for a study on T cells in Graves' hyperthyroidism and ophthalmopathy. The second study also describes: Stable Graves' hyperthyroidism was defined as the absence of progression to ophthalmopathy over 18 months of follow-up. Hyperthyroidism patients were newly diagnosed, with disease duration under 2 months, and aged 18 to 65 years. Patients with uncontrolled infections, other autoimmune diseases, pregnancy or lactation were excluded. Diagnoses relied on clinical symptoms, serum thyroxine and TRAb, thyroid ultrasound and orbital computed tomography. The first round of RT-PCR for the TCR CDR3 was performed with the HTBI primer set and the Qiagen OneStep RT-PCR kit. Most expanded thyroid clonotypes (frequency above 0.001) were also detected in blood, a finding suggesting that blood repertoires may reflect thyroid immune responses. Ophthalmopathy was separated from stable hyperthyroidism by a 13 V-J signature model, with around 90% sensitivity and approximately 84% specificity obtained in cross-validation and 80%/75% obtained in testing. In validation, the model predicted progression to ophthalmopathy with 55% to 71% sensitivity and 72% to 85% specificity, a median of around six months before onset. To identify TCR V-J signatures that set the groups apart, the researchers used a discovery cohort of 100 or so patients, made up of under 50 with Graves' ophthalmopathy and about 55 with stable Graves' hyperthyroidism. Prospective prediction of ophthalmopathy was tested in an independent validation cohort consisting of 18 hyperthyroidism patients and more than 15 patients who later progressed to ophthalmopathy. The 100 discovery patients were divided at random into training and test sets in a 7:3 ratio. Thyroid tissue and blood T-cell repertoires from six Graves' hyperthyroidism patients were also compared in the study. After blood sampling, hyperthyroidism patients were treated with methimazole at a starting dose of 30 mg daily, and ophthalmopathy patients were treated with high-dose intravenous methylprednisolone. Libraries were constructed in a second round of multiplex PCR, after which size selection and purification were performed. Libraries were sequenced paired-end with 100 bp reads on an Illumina HiSeq2000. Raw data were processed with SOAPnuke, discarding reads with adapters, uncalled bases, mean Phred below 15, or no exact constant-primer or identifier match. High-quality paired reads were merged using COPE v1.2.5, and each unique nucleotide sequence was defined as a clonotype. MiTCR v1.1 was used to align clonotypes to the IMGT TRBV, TRBD and TRBJ reference segments. Analysis was restricted to V-J combinations with a frequency above 0.0001, which covered roughly 99% of repertoires. The TCS score was defined as the ratio of F50 (clonal expansion) to E x V (chaos), calculated using BLOSUM62-based TCRdist between CDR3 peptides within each V-J. Welch's t-statistics and random forest reduced around 520 V-J features to roughly 13, which were used in a naive Bayes classifier (R e1071). No statistical method was used to set the sample size in advance, and investigators knew the group allocation. The paper describes TCR Vbeta CDR3 sequencing of about 140 peripheral blood samples, made up of about 41 ophthalmopathy patients, roughly 80 hyperthyroidism patients and 17 progressor patients.

The rearranged segments are TRBV20-1 and TRBJ2-1; the D gene cannot be named for sure. This clonotype originated in a woman under 40 with Graves disease. Donor details come from another sample of the same person, matched by shared clones. This material consisted of peripheral blood mononuclear cells (PBMCs), taken at new diagnosis, from a patient treated with antithyroid drugs. Here the CDR3 is given as CSARERLTRVNEQFF. The nucleotide sequence is given as TGCAGTGCTAGAGAACGCTTAACTCGCGTCAATGAGCAGTTCTTC.